This TCR beta chain stems from a study of shared clonotypes between healthy human individuals (dated by TCRdb to 2018 to 2020). Regarding the complete study: Three men and two women, aged 18 to 49 years, made up the cohort. To estimate repertoire size and how much clonotypes are shared between individuals, the study performed deep sequencing of blood TCR repertoires from a few healthy adults. Different laboratories and diverse techniques were used to prepare libraries and sequence TCR repertoires, to increase sequencing depth and limit assay-specific biases. Leukapheresis yielded between about 0.85 and 10 billion PBMCs per donor. For each donor, CD4 naive and CD4 memory were each given three plates, CD8 naive was given two plates, and CD8 memory was given one plate.

Of note for this clone: Its recognized antigen is unknown. Within one base of it there is no much larger clone, and no base qualities were kept.

Trimming costs V 4 bases and J 0 bases, and their ends lie 15 bases apart. The CDR3 runs 16 amino acids, cysteine and phenylalanine included. The sequence is cut down to CDR3 DNA, 48 bases in frame from base 1. CDR1 KGHSH and CDR2 LQKENI were looked up in the germline V gene. Overall study results and their limits: Naive subsets generally had larger estimated clonotype richness than memory subsets. Because the study included a small number of donors, the genetic and exposure-history diversity represented was limited. Higher generation probabilities were observed for clonotypes shared by all four sorted-subset donors than for non-shared clonotypes. About 5% of naive CD4, around 3.5% of naive CD8, approximately 2.2% of memory CD4, and about 0.4% of memory CD8 clonotypes were shared across four donors. Based on pairwise subsampling, the degree of clonotype sharing among donors was expected to be affected by sequencing depth. Sampling was limited to blood, and TCR repertoires in tissue likely differ from TCR repertoires in blood. Rarefaction of sorted-subset datasets indicated incomplete sequencing despite the large sequencing depth.

The donors were healthy, HIV-negative adults with no recently reported acute infections or vaccinations. Only Caucasian adults living in Nashville, Tennessee, USA were represented among the donors. Magnetic negative selection was used to enrich CD4+ T cells, after which naive cells were positively selected on CD45RA and the negative fraction became the memory subset. Blood was obtained by leukapheresis, after which PBMCs were separated by Ficoll-Histopaque density gradient centrifugation and cryopreserved in liquid nitrogen vapor phase. Analytical flow cytometry was used to check the purity and quantity of every magnetically sorted T cell population. From each sorted fraction, genomic DNA was isolated and quantified by UV absorbance on a Nanodrop 2000c. Using the deep immunoSEQ assay, multiplex PCR amplified TCR CDR3 regions from genomic DNA. Extracted genomic DNA from each cell subset was spread evenly across all wells of several immunoSEQ 96-well plates, with each plate serving as a replicate. For sorted subsets, each replicate PCR was loaded with approximately 200 ng genomic DNA, equivalent to 30,000 to 35,000 T cell genomes. Purified libraries were measured with a Qubit 3.0 fluorometer, size-checked on a Bioanalyzer 2100, and measured again with the KAPA Library Quantification kit. A separate single-read 150-cycle Illumina NextSeq 550 flow cell was used to sequence each immunoSEQ 96-well plate. The original pipeline was this. Because the immunoSEQ output included only junctional sequences and no quality scores, the filtering could not be the same as the filtering used for full-length reads. Sequences were annotated with PyIR, a Python wrapper for IgBLAST v1.9, using IMGT germline references to assign V/J genes and CDR3. Any read was removed if the V/J assignment was weak (E-value above 1e-6), the CDR3 was missing, or the read contained stop codons, out-of-frame junctions, or ambiguous translated residues. A V3J clonotype was defined by an identical inferred V gene, J gene, and CDR3 amino acid sequence. Percentage overlap between repertoires was calculated by dividing the number of shared unique clonotypes by the size of the smaller repertoire. Repertoire richness was assessed with RTK rarefaction, the Chao1 estimator, and Recon v2.1 estimates of unobserved clonotypes. OLGA was used to compute generation probabilities for all TCRbeta clonotypes that the gDNA method yielded from a handful of donors. TCRdb limited this immuneACCESS table to in-frame rearrangements with V and J called. A share of clones is missing; checked studies link under half to unresolved V genes, and the rest is unexplained. The V and J calls and the clone size are those of that table, but D and trimming were determined from the DNA. The sample table holds 850,000 to 1,200,000 clones, of which approximately 72% were seen once. The top ten clonotypes cover approximately 1.5% of the sample.

The sequenced sample consisted of memory CD4+ T cells sorted from blood. The cell subset or site label, as the study defines it: CD45RA-negative fraction. The source of this sequence is a man aged 18 to 30 in good health. Here the chain combines TRBV18 and TRBJ1-1; the D gene is perhaps TRBD1, from 6 matching bases. At the DNA level, the sequence is TGTGCCAGCTCACTCTCCAGGACAGCCATGAACACTGAAGCTTTCTTT. Translated, this is CASSLSRTAMNTEAFF.